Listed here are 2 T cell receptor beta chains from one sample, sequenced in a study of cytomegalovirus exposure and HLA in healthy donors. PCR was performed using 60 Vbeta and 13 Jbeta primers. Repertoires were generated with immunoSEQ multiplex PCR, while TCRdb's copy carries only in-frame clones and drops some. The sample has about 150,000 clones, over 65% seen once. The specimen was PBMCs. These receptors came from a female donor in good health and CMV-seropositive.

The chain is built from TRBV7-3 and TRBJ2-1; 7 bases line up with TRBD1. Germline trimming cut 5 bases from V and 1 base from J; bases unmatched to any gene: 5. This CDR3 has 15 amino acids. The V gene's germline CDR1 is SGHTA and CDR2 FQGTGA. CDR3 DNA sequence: TGTGCCAGCAGCCCCCCGGGACAGTCCTACAATGAGCAGTTCTTC. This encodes CASSPPGQSYNEQFF.

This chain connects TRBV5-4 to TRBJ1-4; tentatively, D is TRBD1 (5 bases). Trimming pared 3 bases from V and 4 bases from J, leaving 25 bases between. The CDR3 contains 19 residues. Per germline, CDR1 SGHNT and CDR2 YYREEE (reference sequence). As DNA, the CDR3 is TGTGCCAGCAGCTGGGCGGGCAGAACTCCAGGAGGGGTTAATGAAAAACTGTTTTTT. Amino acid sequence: CASSWAGRTPGGVNEKLFF.